Presented here are 10 T cell receptor beta chains from one specimen sequenced in a study of T cell changes during pregnancy in multiple sclerosis. Some clones are missing from TCRdb's copy, which holds only in-frame ones; the method was immunoSEQ multiplex PCR. The sample includes roughly 110,000 clones, approximately 90% of them seen just once. This material consisted of peripheral blood, taken in the third trimester of pregnancy. These TCRs come from a female donor with multiple sclerosis, enrolled in a pregnancy study.

The V and J genes are TRBV6-5 and TRBJ2-7; D is unresolved. V was trimmed by 2 bases and J by 4 bases, leaving 3 bases between them. In germline, CDR1 is MNHEY, CDR2 SVGAGI. The CDR3 extends over 11 amino acids. The CDR3 DNA is TGTGCCAGCAGTTACCGGTACGAGCAGTACTTC. Residues: CASSYRYEQYF.

This rearrangement joins TRBV7-8 to TRBJ2-7; 7 bases match TRBD2. The ends lost 3 bases at V and 4 bases at J; junction bases unmatched: 15. Germline lookup yields CDR1 SGHVS and CDR2 FQNEAQ. The length of the CDR3 is 17 residues. The CDR3 loop is CASSLGVGAGRAYEQYF. The CDR3 coding sequence is TGTGCCAGCAGCTTGGGTGTAGGAGCGGGGCGAGCTTACGAGCAGTACTTC.

This chain links TRBV10-2 with TRBJ2-5; D gene ambiguous. Germline V gene data show CDR1 as WSHSY and CDR2 as SAAADI. V dropped 5 bases and J dropped 5 bases, with 9 bases sitting between them. This CDR3 is built from 12 residues. CDR3 sequence (DNA): TGCGCCAGCAGTCCCCACGGGGAGACCCAGTACTTC. Residues: CASSPHGETQYF.

The rearrangement joins TRBV4-2 to TRBJ2-7, with D hard to call. Per the germline V gene, CDR1 is LGHNA and CDR2 is YNFKEQ. CDR3 length: 15 residues. Trimming took off 4 bases at V and 0 bases at J, with 13 bases between the two ends. CDR3 nucleotides: TGTGCCAGCAGCCCCACTGAAGTAAGCTCCTACGAGCAGTACTTC. It codes for CASSPTEVSSYEQYF.

The chain links TRBV5-4 to TRBJ2-7, with a possible D match to TRBD2 (5 bases). This CDR3 is built from 13 residues. Germline CDR1 is SGHNT and CDR2 is YYREEE (reference sequence). Trimming left V 5 bases short and J 9 bases short, with 18 bases between. The CDR3 reads CASRPMGEEVQYF. The CDR3 nucleotides read TGTGCCAGCAGACCGATGGGAGAAGAGGTGCAGTACTTC. The full variable domain, rest sourced from reference TRBV5-4 and TRBJ2-7, is ETGVTQSPTHLIKTRGQQVTLRCSSQSGHNTVSWYQQALGQGPQFIFQYYREEENGRGNFPPRFSGLQFPNYSSELNVNALELDDSALYLCASRPMGEEVQYFGPGTRLTVT.

The gene calls are TRBV30 and TRBJ1-3, with TRBD1 matching over 7 bases. The V segment lost 2 bases and the J segment 6 bases; nucleotides outside the gene matches: 7. This CDR3 comprises 14 residues. CDR1 is GTSNPN, CDR2 SVGIG, per germline (reference sequence). In DNA form, the CDR3 reads TGTGCCTGGAGTTTTTGGGGACAGCTAAACACCATATATTTT. It yields the protein CAWSFWGQLNTIYF.

This clone was found a few times. The rearrangement links TRBV6-1 to TRBJ2-7; 10 bases are shared with TRBD1. The CDR3 is 14 amino acids. Trimming at V came to 4 bases and at J to 2 bases, leaving 2 bases not matched to a gene. Germline assignment: CDR1 MNHNS and CDR2 SASEGT. The CDR3 spells CASSAGTGAYEQYF. The CDR3 DNA reads TGTGCCAGCAGTGCCGGGACAGGGGCCTACGAGCAGTACTTC.

This chain connects TRBV6-1 to TRBJ1-6, with D perhaps matching TRBD1 (6 bases). CDR1 and CDR2 (germline): MNHNS, SASEGT. The CDR3 is made up of 14 amino acids. The ends were cut back, 5 bases at V and 10 bases at J, with 15 bases in the middle. CDR3 in DNA: TGTGCCAGCAGTCGAACCTCAGGGGACTCACCCCTCCACTTT. It is translated as CASSRTSGDSPLHF.

V usage is TRBV7-3 and J usage is TRBJ2-1, with 9 bases fitting TRBD2. J was trimmed by 4 bases and V by 5 bases; bases with no gene match: 6. This CDR3 has 15 residues. From germline, CDR1 is SGHTA and CDR2 FQGTGA. The CDR3 bases are TGTGCCAGCAGCCGCACTAGCGGGCGTTACAATGAGCAGTTCTTC. Residues: CASSRTSGRYNEQFF.

The chain has TRBV5-1 and TRBJ2-3; maybe TRBD1 (6 bases). Germline CDR1 SGHRS, CDR2 YFSETQ. V gave up 4 bases and J gave up 5 bases, with 11 bases separating them. There are 13 residues in the CDR3. The CDR3 region is CASSPDSRDTQYF. DNA of the CDR3: TGCGCCAGCAGCCCGGACAGTCGAGATACGCAGTATTTT.